The sequence of this TCR beta chain was determined in a study of blood T cell repertoires in COVID-19. Study-wide background: Acute-phase and convalescent COVID-19 samples originated in the United States, Italy and Spain. T cells, B-cell-depleted T cells, or PBMCs provided the cDNA or gDNA that served as material.

This CDR3 contains 15 residues. Germline V CDR1 and CDR2: KGHDR, SFDVKD. J gave up 4 bases and V 6 bases, and 8 bases lay outside the gene matches. In the source study's methods: Reference gene primer amplification gave estimated nucleated cell counts. The table came from immunoSEQ multiplex PCR; TCRdb's copy has only in-frame clones and leaves some out. The D gene and trimming were derived from the DNA, and the V and J assignments and clone size from that table. The table lists 150,000 to 200,000 clones, roughly 85% of them singletons. This receptor was obtained from a woman in her seventies with acute or convalescent COVID-19. The sequenced sample consisted of peripheral blood. The genes are TRBV24-1 and TRBJ2-3; 8 bases agree with TRBD2. The CDR3, as DNA: TGTGCCACCAGTTTAGCAGCGGGAGAGGCAGATACGCAGTATTTT. Translated, it gives CATSLAAGEADTQYF.